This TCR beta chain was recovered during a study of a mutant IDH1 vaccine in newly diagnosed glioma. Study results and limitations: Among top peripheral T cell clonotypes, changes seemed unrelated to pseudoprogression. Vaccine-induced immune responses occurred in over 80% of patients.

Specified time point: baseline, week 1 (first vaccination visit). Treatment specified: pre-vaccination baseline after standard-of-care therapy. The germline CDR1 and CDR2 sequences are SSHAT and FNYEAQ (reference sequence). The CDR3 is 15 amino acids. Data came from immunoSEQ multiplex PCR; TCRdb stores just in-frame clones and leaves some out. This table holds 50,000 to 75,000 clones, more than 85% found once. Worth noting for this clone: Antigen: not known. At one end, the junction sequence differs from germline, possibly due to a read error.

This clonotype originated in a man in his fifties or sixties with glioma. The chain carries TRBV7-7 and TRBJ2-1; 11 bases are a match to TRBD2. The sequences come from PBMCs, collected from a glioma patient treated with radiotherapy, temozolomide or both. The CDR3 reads CASSRGLAGPNEQFF. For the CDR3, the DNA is TGTGCTAGCAGTCGCGGACTAGCGGGTCCCAATGAGCAGTTCTTC.